The T cell receptor (beta chain) described here comes from a study of blood T cell repertoires in COVID-19. Study-wide context: The United States, Italy and Spain supplied acute and convalescent COVID-19 samples.

The protocol was immunoSEQ multiplex PCR, while the TCRdb copy is restricted to in-frame clones and leaves out a portion. The table lists 95,000 to 150,000 clones, about 84% of them singletons. V lost 1 base, J lost 6 bases, and 7 bases lay in between. In germline, CDR1 is LGHDT, CDR2 YNNKEL (reference sequence). The CDR3 runs 14 residues. The clonotype was recovered from a human donor in a cohort sampled during active COVID-19. The chain joins TRBV3-1 (or the pseudogene TRBV3-2) to TRBJ1-6; D gene uncertain. Material: peripheral blood. The DNA of the CDR3 is TGTGCCAGCAGCCAAGGAGAGTTTAATTCACCCCTCCACTTT. Translation: CASSQGEFNSPLHF.